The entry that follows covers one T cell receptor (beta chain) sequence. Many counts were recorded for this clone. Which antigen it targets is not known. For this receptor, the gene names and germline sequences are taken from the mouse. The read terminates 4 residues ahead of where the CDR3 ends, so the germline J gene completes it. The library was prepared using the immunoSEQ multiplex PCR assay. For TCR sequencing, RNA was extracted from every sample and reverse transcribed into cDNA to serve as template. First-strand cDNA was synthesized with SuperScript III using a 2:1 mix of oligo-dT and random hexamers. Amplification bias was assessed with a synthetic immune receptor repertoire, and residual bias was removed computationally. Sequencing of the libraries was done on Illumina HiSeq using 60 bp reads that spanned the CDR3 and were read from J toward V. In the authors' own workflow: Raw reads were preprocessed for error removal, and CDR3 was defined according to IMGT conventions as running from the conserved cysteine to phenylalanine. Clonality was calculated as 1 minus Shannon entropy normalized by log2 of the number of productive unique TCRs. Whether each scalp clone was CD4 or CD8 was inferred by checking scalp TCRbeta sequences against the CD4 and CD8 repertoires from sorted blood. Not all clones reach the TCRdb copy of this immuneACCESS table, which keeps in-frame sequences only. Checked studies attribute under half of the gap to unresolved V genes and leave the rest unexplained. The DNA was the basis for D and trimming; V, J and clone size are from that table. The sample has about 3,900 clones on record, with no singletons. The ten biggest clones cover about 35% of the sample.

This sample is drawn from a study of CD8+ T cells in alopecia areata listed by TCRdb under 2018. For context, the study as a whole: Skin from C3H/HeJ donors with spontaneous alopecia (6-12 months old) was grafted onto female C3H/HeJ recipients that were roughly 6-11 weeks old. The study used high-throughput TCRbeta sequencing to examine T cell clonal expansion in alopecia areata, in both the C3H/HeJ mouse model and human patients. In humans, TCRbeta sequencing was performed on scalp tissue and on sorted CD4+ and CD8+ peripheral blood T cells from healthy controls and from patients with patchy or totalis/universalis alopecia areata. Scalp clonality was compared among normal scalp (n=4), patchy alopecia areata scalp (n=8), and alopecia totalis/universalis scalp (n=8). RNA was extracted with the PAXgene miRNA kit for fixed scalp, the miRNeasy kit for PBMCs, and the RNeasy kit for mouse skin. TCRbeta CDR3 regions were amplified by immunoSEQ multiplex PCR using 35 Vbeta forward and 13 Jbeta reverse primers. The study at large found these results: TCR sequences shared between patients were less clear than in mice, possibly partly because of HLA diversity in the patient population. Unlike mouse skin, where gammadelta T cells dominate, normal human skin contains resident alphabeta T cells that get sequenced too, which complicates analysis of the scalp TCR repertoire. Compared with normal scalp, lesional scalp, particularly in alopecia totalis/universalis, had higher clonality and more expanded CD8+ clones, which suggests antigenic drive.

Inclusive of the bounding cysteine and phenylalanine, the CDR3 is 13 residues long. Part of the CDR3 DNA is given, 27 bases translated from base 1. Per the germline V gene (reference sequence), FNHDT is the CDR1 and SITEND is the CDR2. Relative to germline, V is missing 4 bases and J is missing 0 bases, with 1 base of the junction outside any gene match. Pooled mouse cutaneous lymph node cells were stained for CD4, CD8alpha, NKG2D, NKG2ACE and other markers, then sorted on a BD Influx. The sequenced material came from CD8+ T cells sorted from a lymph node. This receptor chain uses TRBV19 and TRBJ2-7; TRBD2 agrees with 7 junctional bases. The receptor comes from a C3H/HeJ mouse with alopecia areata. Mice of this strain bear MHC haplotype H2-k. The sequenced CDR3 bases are TGTGCCAGCAGTCTGGGGGTCTCCTAT. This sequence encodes CASSLGVSY. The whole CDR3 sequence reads CASSLGVSYEQYF.